Shown below are 8 T cell receptor beta chains from a single sample sequenced in a study of cytotoxic CD8 clonotypes in ibrutinib-treated CLL. Some clones are missing from TCRdb's copy, which holds only in-frame ones; the method was immunoSEQ multiplex PCR. In the table there are some 8,000 clones, approximately 80% of which are singletons. Specimen: PBMCs, collected before ibrutinib treatment. These TCRs come from a human donor with chronic lymphocytic leukemia.

The chain recombines TRBV6-1 with TRBJ1-2, with TRBD1 matching 7 bases. Trimming at V came to 6 bases and at J to 2 bases, leaving 9 bases not matched to a gene. Looked up from germline, CDR1 is MNHNS and CDR2 is SASEGT. The CDR3 sequence is 15 residues long. As DNA, the CDR3 is TGTGCCAGCAGCTCCGACAGGGTTTCAAACTATGGCTACACCTTC. This gives the protein CASSSDRVSNYGYTF.

The rearrangement links TRBV5-6 to TRBJ2-5; weak D call: TRBD2 (5 bases). The CDR3 consists of 17 residues. CDR1 and CDR2 (germline): SGHDT, YYEEEE. V lost 4 bases to trimming and J lost 2 bases, with 21 bases between them. DNA for the CDR3: TGTGCCAGCAGCCAGATGAGGGCGGCAGACCCTCAAGAGACCCAGTACTTC. Its translation is CASSQMRAADPQETQYF.

The table lists this clone with a few counts. The chain has TRBV19 and TRBJ1-2, with 8 bases lining up with TRBD1. Germline V gene lookup returns CDR1 LNHDA and CDR2 SQIVND (reference sequence). The CDR3 sequence is 15 residues long. Unmatched junction bases numbered 14, after V lost 8 bases and J lost 6 bases. The CDR3 loop is CASLEPGQAIDGYTF. The CDR3 DNA sequence: TGTGCCAGTCTAGAACCGGGACAGGCTATTGATGGCTACACCTTC.

The gene calls are TRBV5-1 and TRBJ1-1; D not certain. Looked up from germline, CDR1 is SGHRS and CDR2 is YFSETQ. Between the trimmed V and J ends, which lost 4 bases and 1 base, there was a span of 11 bases. The CDR3 runs 14 residues. This chain's CDR3 is CASSRKDGNTEAFF. In DNA form, the CDR3 reads TGCGCCAGCAGCAGAAAAGACGGGAACACTGAAGCTTTCTTT.

This clone occurred a few times. The chain links TRBV6-6 to TRBJ1-1, with 9 bases fitting TRBD1. The CDR3 covers 14 residues. Germline V gene data show CDR1 as MNHNY and CDR2 as SVGAGI (reference sequence). V gave up 7 bases and J gave up 6 bases; unmatched junction bases: 9. The CDR3 protein is CASKTGGGRPEAFF. The CDR3 bases are TGTGCCAGCAAAACAGGGGGCGGCCGCCCTGAAGCTTTCTTT.

The chain couples TRBV27 to TRBJ1-1, with unresolved D. CDR1 MNHEY and CDR2 SMNVEV come from the germline V gene (reference sequence). The CDR3 loop spans 13 amino acids. Trimming left V 2 bases short and J 4 bases short, with 8 bases between. In DNA, the CDR3 is TGTGCCAGCAGTTTAGGGCGGTCCACTGAAGCTTTCTTT. Protein product: CASSLGRSTEAFF.

The chain combines TRBV4-3 with TRBJ1-5; no clear D. Deletions cut 0 bases from V and 7 bases from J, with 4 bases between. This CDR3 is built from 12 residues. Germline CDR1 and CDR2: LGHNA and YSLEER. CDR3 region: CASSQDGQPQHF. CDR3 coding DNA: TGCGCCAGCAGCCAAGACGGGCAGCCCCAGCATTTT.

V usage is TRBV7-3 and J usage is TRBJ2-3; the D gene could be TRBD1 or TRBD2 (5 bases each). The CDR3 runs 15 residues. With 1 base removed from V and 1 base from J, the gap between germline ends came to 9 bases. Looked up from germline, CDR1 is SGHTA and CDR2 is FQGTGA. CDR3 coding DNA: TGTGCCAGCAGCTTAAGAGGGACGGGCACAGATACGCAGTATTTT. Residues: CASSLRGTGTDTQYF.